The clone carrying this T cell receptor (beta chain) was counted a few times. Other nucleotide sequences from this sample produce the same CDR3. This entry comes from a study of blood T cell repertoires in COVID-19. About the study: The origin of the acute and convalescent COVID-19 samples was the United States, Italy and Spain. The cDNA or gDNA used as material had been derived from T cells, B-cell-depleted T cells, or PBMCs.

Seattle researchers signed up patients amid active infection and tracked them longitudinally. Clones were read by immunoSEQ multiplex PCR, and TCRdb kept only the in-frame ones, dropping some. The sample shows roughly 230,000 clones, roughly 80% of them seen only once. Germline V gives CDR1 MDHEN, CDR2 SYDVKM. Trimming pared 5 bases from V and 5 bases from J, leaving 9 bases between. CDR3 size: 12 residues. This receptor was identified in a woman aged 80 or over with COVID-19, enrolled during active disease. Sequencing was performed on peripheral blood. The chain carries TRBV28 and TRBJ1-2, with D possibly TRBD1 on 5 matching bases. As DNA, the CDR3 is TGTGCCAGCAGTGCCGACAGTTATGGCTACACCTTC. Translated, it gives CASSADSYGYTF.